The clone carrying this T cell receptor beta chain has more than one count but fewer than ten. Its antigen is unidentified. Additional DNA sequences in this sample encode the identical CDR3. This CDR3 region has 14 residues. Germline V lookup: CDR1 LNHDA, CDR2 SQIVND (reference sequence). Trimming left V 5 bases short and J 3 bases short, with 10 bases between. These data are taken from a study of cytomegalovirus exposure and HLA in healthy donors. Points from the study as a whole: Cytomegalovirus association was assigned to around 150 TCR beta chains. Reports indicated that the classifier achieved high specificity and sensitivity in diagnosing cytomegalovirus status.

Researchers ran the PCR with 60 Vbeta and 13 Jbeta primers. The data were produced by immunoSEQ multiplex PCR, yet TCRdb's version contains in-frame clones alone and is incomplete. The sample lists some 150,000 clones; about 87% were seen once. The rearrangement links TRBV19 to TRBJ1-4; TRBD1 is a possible D gene (5 bases). Sequencing was carried out using PBMCs. This sequence was found in a woman aged 25 to 39 in good health and CMV-seronegative. CDR3 DNA sequence: TGTGCCAGTAGTTTCGGGGGAGCTAATGAAAAACTGTTTTTT. As protein: CASSFGGANEKLFF.